This paragraph reports one T cell receptor (beta chain). The clone's antigen remains unknown. Qualities for individual bases were not recorded, and no much larger clone is one base off. The immunoSEQ Assay, a bias-controlled multiplex PCR, was used to amplify TCRbeta CDR3 regions from genomic DNA. As for the authors' bioinformatics: Within the assay, amplification of reference gene primers was used to estimate how many nucleated cells each sample contained. To quantify the absolute abundance of each unique TCRbeta CDR3 rearrangement, sequence reads were collapsed and filtered. For each sample, productive Simpson clonality was calculated by taking the square root of Simpson's diversity index across productive rearrangements. Sourced from immuneACCESS, this table was stored by TCRdb with only in-frame sequences that have V and J called. A share of the clones is absent; for the studies checked, an unresolved V gene accounts for under half, and the remainder has no known explanation. Clone size and the V and J calls come from that table; the DNA yielded D and trimming. Across this sample there are approximately 99,000 clones, with less than 75% seen only once. The ten largest clones add up to 1.8% of the sample.

The V end loses 4 bases and the J end loses 1 base, and a stretch of 10 bases separates them. Via the germline V gene (reference sequence), CDR1 is LNHDA and CDR2 SQIVND. The CDR3 holds 14 amino acids from the cysteine to the phenylalanine. Just the 42-base CDR3 DNA is kept, in frame starting at base 1. Collaborating institutions collected whole blood in K2EDTA tubes following their own protocols. For TCRbeta analysis, collaborators shipped samples as frozen whole blood, isolated PBMCs, or DNA extracted from either of those sample types. The sample is drawn from a study of blood T cell repertoires in COVID-19 (dated by TCRdb to 2018 to 2020). Turning to the overall study: Samples covering the acute and convalescent phases of COVID-19 were provided by collaborators in the United States, Italy and Spain. The repertoires were released in a freely available public database intended as a resource for research on the immune response to SARS-CoV-2. The material from the prospective study consisted of cDNA or gDNA derived from T cells, B-cell-depleted T cells, or PBMCs. Samples were obtained from the ongoing ImmuneRACE study (first 160 participants) and from roughly 1,300 subjects provided by 6 global collaborators. Where HLA class I and class II types were available, the types were taken from metadata supplied by the sample provider, not from assay-based typing. Nearly every sample came with metadata listing a de-identified subject ID, COVID-19 status, age in years and sex. The dataset comprised deeply sampled blood TCRbeta repertoires from subjects exposed to, actively infected with, or recovered from COVID-19. Overall study outcomes, separate from this receptor: How much clinical and demographic metadata was included differed by source and by participant, and the metadata was provided uncurated.

The receptor comes from a middle-aged woman with acute or convalescent COVID-19. Recombination connected TRBV19 to TRBJ1-1, with no confident D gene call. What was sequenced was peripheral blood. The CDR3 amino acid sequence is: CASSTREGNTEAFF. At the DNA level, the sequence is TGTGCCAGTAGTACCCGGGAGGGGAACACTGAAGCTTTCTTT.